This is a list of T cell receptor beta chains from one sample in a study of T cell responses to AZD1222 COVID-19 vaccine. Clones were read by immunoSEQ multiplex PCR, and TCRdb kept only the in-frame ones, dropping some. The sample lists around 150,000 clones; around 88% were seen once. Sequenced here: peripheral blood, sampled on day 0 of AZD1222 vaccination. All receptors come from an adult in good health. Each CDR3 is given with its conserved first and last residue. D genes are given only for firm matches. Size tells how often a clone was seen (once, few, many) or the class of an expanded clone, and some rows leave it out.

D: NA; size: NA; J: TRBJ2-6; V: TRBV29-1; CDR3: CSVVSGANVLTF; DNA: TGCAGCGTTGTATCTGGGGCCAACGTCCTGACTTTC
D: TRBD1; size: NA; J: TRBJ2-7; V: TRBV9; CDR3: CASSVETGTGSGEQYF; DNA: TGTGCCAGCAGCGTAGAAACCGGGACAGGGTCGGGCGAGCAGTACTTC
D: NA; size: NA; J: TRBJ1-1; V: TRBV4-1; CDR3: CASSPSPVNTEAFF; DNA: TGCGCCAGCAGCCCTAGTCCAGTGAACACTGAAGCTTTCTTT
D: NA; size: NA; J: TRBJ2-1; V: TRBV11-3; CDR3: CASSSQSYLGEQFF; DNA: TGTGCCAGCAGCTCCCAATCTTATCTAGGTGAGCAGTTCTTC
D: TRBD2; size: NA; J: TRBJ2-1; V: TRBV3-1/TRBV3-2; CDR3: CASSSHLAGSNEQFF; DNA: TGTGCCAGCAGCTCCCATCTAGCGGGTTCCAATGAGCAGTTCTTC
D: TRBD1; size: NA; J: TRBJ1-2; V: TRBV5-1; CDR3: CASSLEGTGGAGYTF; DNA: TGCGCCAGCAGCCTGGAGGGGACAGGGGGCGCAGGCTACACCTTC
D: NA; size: NA; J: TRBJ1-5; V: TRBV6-5; CDR3: CASERRTQVSQPQHF; DNA: TGTGCCAGTGAGAGACGAACCCAGGTCAGTCAGCCCCAGCATTTT
D: NA; size: NA; J: TRBJ1-3; V: TRBV14; CDR3: CASSQPQGWAGNTIYF; DNA: TGTGCCAGCAGCCAACCCCAGGGATGGGCTGGAAACACCATATATTTT
D: TRBD2; size: NA; J: TRBJ2-1; V: TRBV6-2/TRBV6-3; CDR3: CASSYLAGGPREQFF; DNA: TGTGCCAGCAGTTACCTAGCGGGAGGGCCAAGGGAGCAGTTCTTC
D: TRBD2; size: few; J: TRBJ2-3; V: TRBV15; CDR3: CATSKTAGVGTDTQYF; DNA: TGTGCCACCAGCAAGACGGCGGGAGTGGGCACAGATACGCAGTATTTT
D: TRBD1; size: once; J: TRBJ2-3; V: TRBV28; CDR3: CASSLAGTGSLTDTQYF; DNA: TGTGCCAGCAGTTTAGCCGGGACAGGGAGCCTCACAGATACGCAGTATTTT
D: NA; size: NA; J: TRBJ2-3; V: TRBV7-9; CDR3: CASSPRPAVVTDTQYF; DNA: TGTGCCAGCAGCCCCCGCCCCGCCGTTGTCACAGATACGCAGTATTTT
D: NA; size: NA; J: TRBJ2-2; V: TRBV3-1/TRBV3-2; CDR3: CASSQGGGRGNTGELFF; DNA: TGTGCCAGCAGCCAAGGGGGCGGCAGGGGGAACACCGGGGAGCTGTTTTTT
D: NA; size: NA; J: TRBJ2-2; V: TRBV16; CDR3: CASSQRNTGELFF; DNA: TGTGCCAGCAGCCAACGAAACACCGGGGAGCTGTTTTTT
D: NA; size: NA; J: TRBJ1-2; V: TRBV9; CDR3: CASSVEGHYGYTF; DNA: TGTGCCAGCAGCGTAGAGGGACACTATGGCTACACCTTC
D: NA; size: NA; J: TRBJ2-1; V: TRBV4-3; CDR3: CASSQAGDYNEQFF; DNA: TGCGCCAGCAGCCAAGCGGGAGACTACAATGAGCAGTTCTTC
D: TRBD2; size: NA; J: TRBJ2-3; V: TRBV5-4; CDR3: CASSQLAGVTDTQYF; DNA: TGTGCCAGCAGCCAACTAGCGGGGGTCACAGATACGCAGTATTTT
D: NA; size: NA; J: TRBJ1-5; V: TRBV24-1; CDR3: CATSETRGRAQPQHF; DNA: TGTGCCACCAGTGAAACCCGGGGCCGGGCTCAGCCCCAGCATTTT
D: TRBD1; size: once; J: TRBJ1-4; V: TRBV7-9; CDR3: CASSLGDRGYEKLFF; DNA: TGTGCCAGCAGCTTAGGGGACAGGGGGTACGAAAAACTGTTTTTT
D: TRBD1; size: NA; J: TRBJ2-7; V: TRBV6-6; CDR3: CASRRGTGGKFYEQYF; DNA: TGTGCCAGCAGACGCGGGACAGGGGGGAAATTCTACGAGCAGTACTTC
D: NA; size: NA; J: TRBJ1-5; V: TRBV2; CDR3: CASSDQGVGNQPQHF; DNA: TGTGCCAGCAGTGACCAGGGTGTTGGCAATCAGCCCCAGCATTTT
D: NA; size: NA; J: TRBJ2-5; V: TRBV7-2; CDR3: CASSGGSGAQYF; DNA: TGTGCCAGCAGTGGGGGGTCGGGGGCCCAGTACTTC
D: NA; size: once; J: TRBJ2-2; V: TRBV5-1; CDR3: CASSPIVSAGELFF; DNA: TGCGCCAGCAGCCCGATAGTATCGGCCGGGGAGCTGTTTTTT
D: NA; size: NA; J: TRBJ1-2; V: TRBV19; CDR3: CASTIEKCGYTF; DNA: TGTGCCAGTACGATTGAGAAGTGCGGCTACACCTTC
D: NA; size: NA; J: TRBJ1-2; V: TRBV5-5; CDR3: CASSLAGPAHGYTF; DNA: TGTGCCAGCAGCTTGGCCGGTCCCGCTCATGGCTACACCTTC
D: NA; size: NA; J: TRBJ1-1; V: TRBV28; CDR3: CASTFFLNTEAFF; DNA: TGTGCCAGCACCTTCTTCTTGAACACTGAAGCTTTCTTT
D: NA; size: NA; J: TRBJ1-5; V: TRBV6-4; CDR3: CASSDSAGGNQPQHF; DNA: TGTGCCAGCAGTGATTCGGCAGGGGGCAATCAGCCCCAGCATTTT
D: TRBD1; size: NA; J: TRBJ1-6; V: TRBV7-3; CDR3: CASSLRGQAGSPLHF; DNA: TGTGCCAGCAGCCTCCGGGGACAGGCAGGTTCACCCCTCCACTTT
D: NA; size: NA; J: TRBJ2-1; V: TRBV6-5; CDR3: CASSYQGRPYNEQFF; DNA: TGTGCCAGCAGTTACCAGGGAAGGCCCTACAATGAGCAGTTCTTC
D: NA; size: NA; J: TRBJ2-7; V: TRBV5-6; CDR3: CASSLGLTRGYEQYF; DNA: TGTGCCAGCAGCTTGGGTTTGACTCGGGGCTACGAGCAGTACTTC
D: NA; size: NA; J: TRBJ1-4; V: TRBV4-1; CDR3: CASSQAQYGEKLFF; DNA: TGCGCCAGCAGCCAAGCCCAGTATGGAGAAAAACTGTTTTTT
D: NA; size: NA; J: TRBJ1-2; V: TRBV11-2; CDR3: CASSRTSRGYTF; DNA: TGTGCCAGCAGCCGAACGTCTCGTGGCTACACCTTC
D: NA; size: NA; J: TRBJ2-2; V: TRBV7-9; CDR3: CASKEKLVAGELFF; DNA: TGTGCCAGCAAAGAGAAGTTGGTGGCCGGGGAGCTGTTTTTT
D: NA; size: NA; J: TRBJ1-1; V: TRBV25-1; CDR3: CASGQGRRLVF; DNA: TGTGCCAGCGGTCAGGGGCGTCGGTTAGTCTTT
D: NA; size: once; J: TRBJ2-3; V: TRBV5-5; CDR3: CASSFEGPADTQYF; DNA: TGTGCCAGCAGCTTTGAGGGGCCCGCAGATACGCAGTATTTT
D: NA; size: NA; J: TRBJ2-1; V: TRBV3-1/TRBV3-2; CDR3: CASSPREVGVAYNEQFF; DNA: TGTGCCAGCAGCCCCCGTGAGGTGGGAGTAGCCTACAATGAGCAGTTCTTC
D: NA; size: NA; J: TRBJ1-1; V: TRBV27; CDR3: CASSFLGRTEAFF; DNA: TGTGCCAGCAGTTTTCTGGGGAGGACTGAAGCTTTCTTT
D: NA; size: NA; J: TRBJ2-2; V: TRBV19; CDR3: CASSTPLTGSPGELFF; DNA: TGTGCCAGTAGTACCCCTCTGACAGGCTCACCCGGGGAGCTGTTTTTT
D: NA; size: NA; J: TRBJ1-5; V: TRBV24-1; CDR3: CATSDLLRGRNQPQHF; DNA: TGTGCCACCAGTGATTTGTTGCGGGGGCGGAATCAGCCCCAGCATTTT
D: TRBD1; size: NA; J: TRBJ2-6; V: TRBV19; CDR3: CASSRGQASGANVLTF; DNA: TGTGCCAGTAGCCGGGGACAGGCCTCTGGGGCCAACGTCCTGACTTTC
D: NA; size: NA; J: TRBJ1-2; V: TRBV11-3; CDR3: CASSEPTNYGYTF; DNA: TGTGCCAGCAGCGAGCCCACGAACTATGGCTACACCTTC
D: TRBD1; size: NA; J: TRBJ1-2; V: TRBV5-6; CDR3: CASSQQGGYGYTF; DNA: TGTGCCAGCAGCCAACAGGGGGGCTATGGCTACACCTTC
D: NA; size: NA; J: TRBJ2-7; V: TRBV30; CDR3: CACSRGGPYEQYF; DNA: TGTGCCTGCTCGCGGGGCGGACCCTACGAGCAGTACTTC
D: NA; size: NA; J: TRBJ1-4; V: TRBV9; CDR3: CASSVGAAATNEKLFF; DNA: TGTGCCAGCAGCGTAGGGGCCGCCGCAACTAATGAAAAACTGTTTTTT
D: TRBD2; size: NA; J: TRBJ2-7; V: TRBV5-8; CDR3: CASSIGLDPNYEQYF; DNA: TGTGCCAGCAGCATAGGACTAGATCCTAACTACGAGCAGTACTTC
D: NA; size: NA; J: TRBJ2-2; V: TRBV19; CDR3: CASNQGIGELFF; DNA: TGTGCCAGTAACCAAGGCATCGGGGAGCTGTTTTTT
D: NA; size: NA; J: TRBJ2-7; V: TRBV28; CDR3: CASSSGPSVTYEQYF; DNA: TGTGCCAGCAGCTCCGGACCCTCGGTAACCTACGAGCAGTACTTC
D: NA; size: NA; J: TRBJ1-5; V: TRBV7-8; CDR3: CASSLGHGGASNQPQHF; DNA: TGTGCCAGCAGCTTAGGCCATGGGGGGGCGAGCAATCAGCCCCAGCATTTT
D: TRBD1; size: NA; J: TRBJ1-5; V: TRBV19; CDR3: CASSSRQGASNQPQHF; DNA: TGTGCCAGTAGTTCTCGACAGGGGGCGAGCAATCAGCCCCAGCATTTT
D: TRBD2; size: NA; J: TRBJ2-1; V: TRBV6-2/TRBV6-3; CDR3: CASSKTSGGYNEQFF; DNA: TGTGCCAGCAGCAAGACTAGCGGGGGGTACAATGAGCAGTTCTTC
D: TRBD2; size: NA; J: TRBJ2-2; V: TRBV7-3; CDR3: CASSPRSSGRAGNTGELFF; DNA: TGTGCCAGCAGCCCCAGATCTAGCGGGAGGGCCGGGAACACCGGGGAGCTGTTTTTT
D: TRBD2; size: NA; J: TRBJ2-1; V: TRBV28; CDR3: CASRGLADEQFF; DNA: TGTGCCAGCAGAGGACTAGCCGATGAGCAGTTCTTC